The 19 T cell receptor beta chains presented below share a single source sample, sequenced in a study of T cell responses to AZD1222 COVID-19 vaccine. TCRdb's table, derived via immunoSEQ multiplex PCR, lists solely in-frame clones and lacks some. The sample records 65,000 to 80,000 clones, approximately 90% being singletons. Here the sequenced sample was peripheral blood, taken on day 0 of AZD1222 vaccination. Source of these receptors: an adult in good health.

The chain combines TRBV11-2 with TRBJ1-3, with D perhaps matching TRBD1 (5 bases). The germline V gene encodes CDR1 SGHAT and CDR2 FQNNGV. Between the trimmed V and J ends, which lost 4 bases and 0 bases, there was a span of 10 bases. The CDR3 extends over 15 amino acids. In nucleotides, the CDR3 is TGTGCCAGCAGCTCCCAGGGCGGCTCTGGAAACACCATATATTTT. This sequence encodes CASSSQGGSGNTIYF.

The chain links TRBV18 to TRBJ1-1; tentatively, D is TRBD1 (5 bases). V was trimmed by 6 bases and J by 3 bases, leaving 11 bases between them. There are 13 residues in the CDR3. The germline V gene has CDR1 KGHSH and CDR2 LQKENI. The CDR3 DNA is TGTGCCAGCTCCCCTCGAGGGGACACTGAAGCTTTCTTT. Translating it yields CASSPRGDTEAFF. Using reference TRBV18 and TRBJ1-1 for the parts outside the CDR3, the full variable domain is NAGVMQNPRHLVRRRGQEARLRCSPMKGHSHVYWYRQLPEEGLKFMVYLQKENIIDESGMPKERFSAEFPKEGPSILRIQQVVRGDSAAYFCASSPRGDTEAFFGQGTRLTVV.

The CDR3 DNA is TGTGCCAGTAACGGAGAAGTTGAAGCTTTCTTT. It translates to CASNGEVEAFF. The chain uses TRBV19 and TRBJ1-1; D call uncertain. Trimming removed 7 bases from V and 7 bases from J, with 10 bases in between. Germline V gives CDR1 LNHDA, CDR2 SQIVND (reference sequence). The CDR3 is made up of 11 amino acids.

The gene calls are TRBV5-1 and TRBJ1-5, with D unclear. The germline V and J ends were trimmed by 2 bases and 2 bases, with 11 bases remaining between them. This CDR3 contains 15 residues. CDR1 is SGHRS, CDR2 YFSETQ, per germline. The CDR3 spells CASSLQPGGNQPQHF. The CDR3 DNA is TGCGCCAGCAGCTTACAGCCTGGGGGCAATCAGCCCCAGCATTTT.

CDR3 residues: CASSKQGHYGYTF. CDR3 DNA: TGTGCCAGCAGCAAACAGGGGCACTATGGCTACACCTTC. V and J are TRBV3-1 (or the pseudogene TRBV3-2) and TRBJ1-2, with 7 bases matching TRBD1. Trimming took 5 bases from V and 3 from J; bases not matched to a gene: 3. The CDR3 sequence is 13 residues long. The germline V gene encodes CDR1 LGHDT and CDR2 YNNKEL (reference sequence).

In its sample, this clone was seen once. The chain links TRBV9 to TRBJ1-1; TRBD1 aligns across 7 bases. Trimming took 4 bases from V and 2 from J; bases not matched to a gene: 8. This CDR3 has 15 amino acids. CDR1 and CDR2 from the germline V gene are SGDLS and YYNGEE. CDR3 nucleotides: TGTGCCAGCAGCCTTTCTGACAGGGTCAACACTGAAGCTTTCTTT. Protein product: CASSLSDRVNTEAFF.

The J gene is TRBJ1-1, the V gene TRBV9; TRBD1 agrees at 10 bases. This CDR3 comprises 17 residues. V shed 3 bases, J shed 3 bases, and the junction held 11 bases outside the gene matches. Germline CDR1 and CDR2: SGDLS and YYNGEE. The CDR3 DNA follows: TGTGCCAGCAGCGCTTTCCGGGACAGGGGTAGGGACACTGAAGCTTTCTTT. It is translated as CASSAFRDRGRDTEAFF.

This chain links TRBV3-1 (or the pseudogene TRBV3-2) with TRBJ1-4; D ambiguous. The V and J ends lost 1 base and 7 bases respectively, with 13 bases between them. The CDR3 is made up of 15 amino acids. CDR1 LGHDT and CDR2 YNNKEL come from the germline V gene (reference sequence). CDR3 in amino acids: CASSQGGRAGEKLFF. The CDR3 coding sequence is TGTGCCAGCAGCCAAGGTGGTAGGGCCGGTGAAAAACTGTTTTTT.

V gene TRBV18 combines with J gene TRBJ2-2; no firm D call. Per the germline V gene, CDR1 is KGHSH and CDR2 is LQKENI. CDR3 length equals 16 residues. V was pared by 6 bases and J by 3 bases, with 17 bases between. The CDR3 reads CASSRAAGQDTGELFF. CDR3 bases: TGTGCCAGCTCCCGCGCGGCAGGCCAGGACACCGGGGAGCTGTTTTTT.

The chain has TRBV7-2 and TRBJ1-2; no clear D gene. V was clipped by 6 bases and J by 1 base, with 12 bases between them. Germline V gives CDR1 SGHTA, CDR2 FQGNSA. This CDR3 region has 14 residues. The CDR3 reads CASRGDSLNYGYTF. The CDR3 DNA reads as TGTGCCAGCAGAGGAGACTCACTTAACTATGGCTACACCTTC.

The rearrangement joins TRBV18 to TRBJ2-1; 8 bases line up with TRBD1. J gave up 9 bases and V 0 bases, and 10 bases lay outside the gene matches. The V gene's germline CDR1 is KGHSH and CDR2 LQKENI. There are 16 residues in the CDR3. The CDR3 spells CASSPPTTGELGEQFF. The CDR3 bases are TGTGCCAGCTCACCACCGACGACAGGGGAGCTCGGTGAGCAGTTCTTC. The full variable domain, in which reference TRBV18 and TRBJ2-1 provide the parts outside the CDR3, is NAGVMQNPRHLVRRRGQEARLRCSPMKGHSHVYWYRQLPEEGLKFMVYLQKENIIDESGMPKERFSAEFPKEGPSILRIQQVVRGDSAAYFCASSPPTTGELGEQFFGPGTRLTVL.

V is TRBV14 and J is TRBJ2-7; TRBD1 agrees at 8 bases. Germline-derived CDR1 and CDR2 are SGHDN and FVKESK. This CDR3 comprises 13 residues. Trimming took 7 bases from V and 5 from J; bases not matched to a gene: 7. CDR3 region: CASTTGGGNEQYF. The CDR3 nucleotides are TGTGCCAGCACCACAGGGGGTGGAAACGAGCAGTACTTC.

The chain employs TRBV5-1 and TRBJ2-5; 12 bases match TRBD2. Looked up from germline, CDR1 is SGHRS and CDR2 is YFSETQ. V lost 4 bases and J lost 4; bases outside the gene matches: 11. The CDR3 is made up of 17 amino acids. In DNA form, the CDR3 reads TGCGCCAGCAGCCAGGGCCGGACTAGCGGGATAGGAGAGACCCAGTACTTC. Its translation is CASSQGRTSGIGETQYF.

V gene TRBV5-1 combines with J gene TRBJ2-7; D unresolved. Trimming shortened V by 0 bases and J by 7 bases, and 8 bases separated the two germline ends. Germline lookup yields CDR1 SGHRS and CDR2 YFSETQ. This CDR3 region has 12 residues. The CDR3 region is CASSLGSAEQYF. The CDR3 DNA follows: TGCGCCAGCAGCTTGGGTTCGGCAGAGCAGTACTTC.

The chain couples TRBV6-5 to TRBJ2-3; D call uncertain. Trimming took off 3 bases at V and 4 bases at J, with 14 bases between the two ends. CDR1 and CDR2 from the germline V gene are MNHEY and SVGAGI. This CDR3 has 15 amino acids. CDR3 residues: CASSYSGFGADTQYF. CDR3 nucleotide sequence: TGTGCCAGCAGTTATTCTGGGTTCGGCGCAGATACGCAGTATTTT.

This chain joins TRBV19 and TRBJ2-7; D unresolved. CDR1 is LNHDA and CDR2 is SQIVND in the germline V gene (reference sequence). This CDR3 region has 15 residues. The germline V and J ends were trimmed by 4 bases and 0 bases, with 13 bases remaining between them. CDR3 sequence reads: CASSSGRINSYEQYF. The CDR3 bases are TGTGCCAGTAGTAGTGGCAGAATAAACTCCTACGAGCAGTACTTC.

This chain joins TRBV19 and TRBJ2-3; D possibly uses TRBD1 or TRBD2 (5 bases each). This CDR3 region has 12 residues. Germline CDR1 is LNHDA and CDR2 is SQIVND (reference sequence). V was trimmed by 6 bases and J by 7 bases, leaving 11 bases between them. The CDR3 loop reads CASRDTGNTQYF. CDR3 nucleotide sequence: TGTGCCAGTAGGGACACCGGGAATACGCAGTATTTT.

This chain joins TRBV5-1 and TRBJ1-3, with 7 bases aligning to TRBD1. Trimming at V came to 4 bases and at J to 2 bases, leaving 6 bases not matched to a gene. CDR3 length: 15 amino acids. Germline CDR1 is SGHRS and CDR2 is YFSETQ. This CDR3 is CASSLTGRTGNTIYF. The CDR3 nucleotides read TGCGCCAGCAGCCTGACAGGGAGGACTGGAAACACCATATATTTT.

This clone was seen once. CDR3: CASSLGTSGRVAKNIQYF. Written as DNA, the CDR3 is TGCGCCAGCAGCCTTGGGACTAGCGGGAGGGTAGCCAAAAACATTCAGTACTTC. J is TRBJ2-4 and V is TRBV4-1; 16 positions agree with TRBD2. Looked up from germline, CDR1 is MGHRA and CDR2 is YSYEKL. This CDR3 has 18 amino acids. The ends lost 4 bases at V and 0 bases at J; junction bases unmatched: 3.